The entry that follows covers one TCR beta chain sequence. This sample is drawn from a study of control samples from healthy donors and cancer patients. This CDR3 spans 18 amino acids. V was clipped by 5 bases and J by 5 bases, with 24 bases between them. Germline assignment: CDR1 LGHDT and CDR2 YNNKEL (reference sequence). The protocol was immunoSEQ multiplex PCR, while the TCRdb copy is restricted to in-frame clones and leaves out a portion. The data hold about 180,000 clones, with around 94% observed a single time. The sequenced sample consisted of blood. The genes are TRBV3-1 (or the pseudogene TRBV3-2) and TRBJ2-2; D perhaps matches TRBD2 (7 bases). This clonotype originated in a man younger than 40 in good health. The CDR3 coding sequence is TGTGCCAGCAGCTCTTATGGGGGGGGCCCCGTGCGGACCGGGGAGCTGTTTTTT. Translated: CASSSYGGGPVRTGELFF.